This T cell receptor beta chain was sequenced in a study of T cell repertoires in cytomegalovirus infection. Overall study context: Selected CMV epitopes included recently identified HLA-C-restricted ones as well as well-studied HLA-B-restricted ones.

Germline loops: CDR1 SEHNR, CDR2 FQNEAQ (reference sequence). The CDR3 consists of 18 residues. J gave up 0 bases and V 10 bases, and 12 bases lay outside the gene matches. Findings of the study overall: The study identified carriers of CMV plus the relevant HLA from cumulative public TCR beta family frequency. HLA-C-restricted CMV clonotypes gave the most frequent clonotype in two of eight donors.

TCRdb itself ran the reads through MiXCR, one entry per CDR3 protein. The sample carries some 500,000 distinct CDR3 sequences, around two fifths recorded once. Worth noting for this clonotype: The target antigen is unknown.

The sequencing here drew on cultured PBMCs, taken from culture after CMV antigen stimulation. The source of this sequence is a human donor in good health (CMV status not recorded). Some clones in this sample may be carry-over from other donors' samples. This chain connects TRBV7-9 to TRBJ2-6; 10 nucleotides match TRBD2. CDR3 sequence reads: CATGGLAGGNSGANVLTF. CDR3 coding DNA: TGTGCCACCGGGGGATTAGCGGGGGGCAACTCTGGGGCCAACGTCCTGACTTTC. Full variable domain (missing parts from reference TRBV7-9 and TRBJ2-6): DTGVSQNPRHKITKRGQNVTFRCDPISEHNRLYWYRQTLGQGPEFLTYFQNEAQLEKSRLLSDRFSAERPKGSFSTLEIQRTEQGDSAMYLCATGGLAGGNSGANVLTFGAGSRLTVL.